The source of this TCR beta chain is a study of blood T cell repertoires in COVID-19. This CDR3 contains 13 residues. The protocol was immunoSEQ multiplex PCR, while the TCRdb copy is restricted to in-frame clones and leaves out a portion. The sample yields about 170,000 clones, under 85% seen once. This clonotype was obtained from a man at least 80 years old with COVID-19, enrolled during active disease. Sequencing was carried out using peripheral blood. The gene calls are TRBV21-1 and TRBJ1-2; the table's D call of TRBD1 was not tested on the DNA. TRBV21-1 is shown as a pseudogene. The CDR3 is CASSNDRFYGYTF. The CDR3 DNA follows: TGTGCCAGCAGCAATGACAGGTTCTATGGCTACACCTTC.